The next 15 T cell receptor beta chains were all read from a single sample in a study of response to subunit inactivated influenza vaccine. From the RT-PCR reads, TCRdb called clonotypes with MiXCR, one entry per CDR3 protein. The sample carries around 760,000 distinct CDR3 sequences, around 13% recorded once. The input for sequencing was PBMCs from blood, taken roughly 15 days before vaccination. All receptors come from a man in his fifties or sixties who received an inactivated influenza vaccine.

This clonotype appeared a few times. CDR3 residues: CASSEYSRGAEAFF. The DNA for the CDR3 is TGTGCCAGCAGTGAATATAGTAGGGGCGCTGAAGCTTTCTTT. The V and J genes are TRBV25-1 and TRBJ1-1; D might be TRBD1 (5 bases). Per the germline V gene, CDR1 is MGHDK and CDR2 is SYGVNS. CDR3 length equals 14 residues. Trimming took 0 bases from V and 6 from J, leaving 11 bases between them.

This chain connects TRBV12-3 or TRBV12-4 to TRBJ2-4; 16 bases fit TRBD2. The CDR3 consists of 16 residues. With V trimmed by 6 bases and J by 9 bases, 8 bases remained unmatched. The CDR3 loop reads CASRLGTSGGAGIQYF. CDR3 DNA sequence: TGTGCCAGCAGACTCGGGACTAGCGGGGGGGCAGGCATTCAGTACTTC.

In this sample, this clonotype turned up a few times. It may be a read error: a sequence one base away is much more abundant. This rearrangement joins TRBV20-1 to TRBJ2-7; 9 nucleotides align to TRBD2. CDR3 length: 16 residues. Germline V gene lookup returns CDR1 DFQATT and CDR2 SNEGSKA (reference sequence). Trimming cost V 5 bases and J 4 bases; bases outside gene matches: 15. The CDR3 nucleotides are TGCAGTGCTGAAAAAAATAGCGGGGGCCTTACTTACGAGCAGTACTTC. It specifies CSAEKNSGGLTYEQYF.

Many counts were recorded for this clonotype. The CDR3 coding sequence is TGTGCCACCAGCAGAGAATCGACATGGGGGGCCGGGGAGCTGTTTTTT. Its translation: CATSRESTWGAGELFF. J is TRBJ2-2 and V is TRBV15, with a weak D call TRBD2 (6 bases). The CDR3 length is 16 residues. V was shortened by 0 bases and J by 6 bases, with 14 bases between the two germline ends. Germline loops: CDR1 LNHNV, CDR2 YYDKDF (reference sequence). Combining the CDR3 with reference TRBV15 and TRBJ2-2 gives the whole variable domain DAMVIQNPRYQVTQFGKPVTLSCSQTLNHNVMYWYQQKSSQAPKLLFHYYDKDFNNEADTPDNFQSRRPNTSFCFLDIRSPGLGDTAMYLCATSRESTWGAGELFFGEGSRLTVL.

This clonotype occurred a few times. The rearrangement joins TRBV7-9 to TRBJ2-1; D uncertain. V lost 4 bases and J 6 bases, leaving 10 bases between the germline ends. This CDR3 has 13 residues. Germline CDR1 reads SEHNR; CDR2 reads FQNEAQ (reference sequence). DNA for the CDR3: TGTGCCAGCAGCTCCTGGGGTGTCAATGAGCAGTTCTTC. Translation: CASSSWGVNEQFF.

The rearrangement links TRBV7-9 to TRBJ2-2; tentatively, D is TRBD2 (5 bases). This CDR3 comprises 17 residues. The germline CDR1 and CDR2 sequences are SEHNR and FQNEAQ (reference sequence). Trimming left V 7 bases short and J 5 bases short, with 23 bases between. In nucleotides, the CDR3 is TGTGCCAGCACCCCCGGGGTTCTACCCTTTGGGACCGGGGAGCTGTTTTTT. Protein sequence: CASTPGVLPFGTGELFF.

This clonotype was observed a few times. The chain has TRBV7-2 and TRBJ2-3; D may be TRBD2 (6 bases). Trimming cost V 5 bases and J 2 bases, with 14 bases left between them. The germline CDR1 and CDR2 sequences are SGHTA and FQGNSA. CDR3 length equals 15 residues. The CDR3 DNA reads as TGTGCCAGCAGCGCCTCCGGGGGTTACACAGATACGCAGTATTTT. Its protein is CASSASGGYTDTQYF.

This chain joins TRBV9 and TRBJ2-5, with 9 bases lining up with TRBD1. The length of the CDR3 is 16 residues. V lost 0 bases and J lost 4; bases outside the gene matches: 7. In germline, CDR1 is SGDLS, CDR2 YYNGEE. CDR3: CASSVAWTGDRETQYF. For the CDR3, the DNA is TGTGCCAGCAGCGTAGCCTGGACAGGGGACCGAGAGACCCAGTACTTC.

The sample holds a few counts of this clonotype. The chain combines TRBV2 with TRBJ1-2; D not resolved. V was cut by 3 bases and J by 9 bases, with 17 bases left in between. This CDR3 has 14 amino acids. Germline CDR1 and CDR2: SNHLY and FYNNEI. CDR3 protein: CASSDDPWEVRYTF. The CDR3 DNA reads TGTGCCAGCAGTGATGACCCGTGGGAGGTCCGCTACACCTTC.

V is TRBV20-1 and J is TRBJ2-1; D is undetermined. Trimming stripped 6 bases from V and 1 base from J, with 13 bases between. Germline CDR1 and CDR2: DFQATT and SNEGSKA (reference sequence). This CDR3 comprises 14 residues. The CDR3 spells CSAPPEWSYNEQFF. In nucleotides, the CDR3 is TGCAGTGCCCCACCCGAGTGGTCCTACAATGAGCAGTTCTTC.

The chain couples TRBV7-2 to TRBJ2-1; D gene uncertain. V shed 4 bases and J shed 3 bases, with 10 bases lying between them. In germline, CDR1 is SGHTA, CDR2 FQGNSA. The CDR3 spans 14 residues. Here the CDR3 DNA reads TGTGCCAGCAGCTCGCCCCCTAGCTACAATGAGCAGTTCTTC. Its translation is CASSSPPSYNEQFF.

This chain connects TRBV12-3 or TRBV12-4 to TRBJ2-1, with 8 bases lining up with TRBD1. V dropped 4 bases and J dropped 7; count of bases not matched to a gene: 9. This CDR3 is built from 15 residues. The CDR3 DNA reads TGTGCCAGCAGTTCCCGGGACAGGTGGTATAATGAGCAGTTCTTC. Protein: CASSSRDRWYNEQFF.

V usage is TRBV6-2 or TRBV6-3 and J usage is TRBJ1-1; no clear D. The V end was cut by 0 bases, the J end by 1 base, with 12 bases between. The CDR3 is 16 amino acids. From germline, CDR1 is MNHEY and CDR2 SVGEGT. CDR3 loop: CASSYSIMTRNTEAFF. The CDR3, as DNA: TGTGCCAGCAGTTACTCGATCATGACAAGGAACACTGAAGCTTTCTTT.

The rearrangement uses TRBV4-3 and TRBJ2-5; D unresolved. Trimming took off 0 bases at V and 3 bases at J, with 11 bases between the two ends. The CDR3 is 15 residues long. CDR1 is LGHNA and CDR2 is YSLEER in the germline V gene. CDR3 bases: TGCGCCAGCAGCCAAGATTGGGTTGGGAAAGAGACCCAGTACTTC. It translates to CASSQDWVGKETQYF.

CDR3 residues: CASSQVVGGRAKSEQFF. The CDR3 coding sequence is TGTGCCAGCAGCCAAGTTGTCGGCGGGAGGGCGAAGAGTGAGCAGTTCTTC. This sequence joins TRBV3-1 and TRBJ2-1; 9 positions agree with TRBD2. Germline-derived CDR1 and CDR2 are LGHDT and YNNKEL (reference sequence). The CDR3 covers 17 residues. V shed 1 base and J 9 bases; nucleotides not matched to a gene: 13.